This T cell receptor beta chain stems from a study of cytomegalovirus exposure and HLA in healthy donors. It was with 60 Vbeta and 13 Jbeta primers that the PCR ran. The repertoire was sequenced with immunoSEQ multiplex PCR; TCRdb's copy has only in-frame clones and lacks some. The table has more than 85,000 clones, 75% to 80% seen once. This TCR was sampled from a female donor in good health and CMV-seronegative. The source material was PBMCs.

This chain's CDR3 is CASSLAVGTSGQETQYF. The CDR3, as DNA: TGCGCCAGCAGCTTGGCCGTAGGGACTAGCGGCCAAGAGACCCAGTACTTC. The V gene is TRBV5-1, the J gene TRBJ2-5, with 11 nucleotides matching TRBD2. This CDR3 comprises 17 residues. Germline V gives CDR1 SGHRS, CDR2 YFSETQ. The V and J ends lost 0 bases and 1 base, in that order; junction bases with no gene match: 5.